The 9 T cell receptor beta chains below were found in one sample sequenced in a study of CD8 T cells in Susac syndrome. An amount of RNA that ranged from roughly 0.5 to 1 ug was reverse transcribed with random hexamers. TCRdb recomputed calls from the immunoSEQ multiplex PCR reads with MiXCR, one row per CDR3 protein. The sample records roughly 120,000 distinct CDR3 sequences, around 94% being singletons. Material: CD4+ T cells from PBMCs. Receptor source: a human donor with multiple sclerosis.

This clonotype was seen only once. This sequence joins TRBV12-3 or TRBV12-4 and TRBJ2-4; D gene uncertain. The V gene lost 4 bases and the J gene lost 11 bases, with 24 bases spanning the gap. The CDR3 is 16 residues long. CDR3 nucleotides: TGTGCCAGCAGTTCGCGGACGGTTCCTGGAATGAACGTTCAGTACTTC. This encodes CASSSRTVPGMNVQYF.

The genes are TRBV7-2 and TRBJ2-7; 9 nucleotides agree with TRBD2. The CDR3 consists of 16 residues. The ends lost 0 bases at V and 1 base at J; junction bases unmatched: 4. Per the germline V gene, CDR1 is SGHTA and CDR2 is FQGNSA. The CDR3 coding sequence is TGTGCCAGCAGCTTAGCAGTTAGCGGGAGATCCTACGAGCAGTACTTC. Its translation: CASSLAVSGRSYEQYF.

The rearrangement uses TRBV30 and TRBJ2-3; unclear D gene. Trimming took 2 bases from V and 6 from J, leaving 9 bases between them. Germline V gene lookup returns CDR1 GTSNPN and CDR2 SVGIG (reference sequence). The CDR3 loop spans 12 amino acids. CDR3 protein: CAWSLDSDTQYF. The CDR3 nucleotides read TGTGCCTGGAGTCTCGACTCCGATACGCAGTATTTT. Using reference TRBV30 and TRBJ2-3 for the parts outside the CDR3, the full variable domain is SQTIHQWPATLVQPVGSPLSLECTVEGTSNPNLYWYRQAAGRGLQLLFYSVGIGQISSEVPQNLSASRPQDRQFILSSKKLLLSDSGFYLCAWSLDSDTQYFGPGTRLTVL.

This chain links TRBV7-3 with TRBJ2-5, with 9 bases aligning to TRBD1. Germline values: CDR1 SGHTA, CDR2 FQGTGA. Germline trimming cut 5 bases from V and 4 bases from J; bases unmatched to any gene: 5. The CDR3 totals 14 residues. CDR3 sequence: CASSRDRAGETQYF. CDR3 sequence (DNA): TGTGCCAGCAGCAGGGACAGGGCTGGAGAGACCCAGTACTTC.

The V and J genes are TRBV27 and TRBJ1-5; D perhaps matches TRBD1 (6 bases). CDR3 size: 16 residues. CDR1 MNHEY and CDR2 SMNVEV come from the germline V gene (reference sequence). The V end was cut by 0 bases, the J end by 9 bases, with 18 bases between. CDR3 DNA sequence: TGTGCCAGCAGTTTATCAATGACAGGCCGAGGGGGGCCCCAGCATTTT. It encodes CASSLSMTGRGGPQHF.

The gene calls are TRBV20-1 and TRBJ2-1, with TRBD1 matching over 10 bases. V was clipped by 0 bases and J by 0 bases; unmatched bases: 8. There are 18 residues in the CDR3. Germline assignment: CDR1 DFQATT and CDR2 SNEGSKA (reference sequence). The CDR3: CSARDPGQGTSSYNEQFF. In DNA form, the CDR3 reads TGCAGTGCTAGAGATCCGGGACAGGGGACAAGCTCCTACAATGAGCAGTTCTTC.

This clonotype occurred once. V and J are TRBV30 and TRBJ1-5; no definite D call. V was cut by 1 base and J by 2 bases, with 6 bases left in between. The CDR3 loop spans 13 amino acids. From germline, CDR1 is GTSNPN and CDR2 SVGIG (reference sequence). The CDR3 DNA reads as TGTGCCTGGAGTGAAGTGGGCAATCAGCCCCAGCATTTT. Translating gives CAWSEVGNQPQHF.

The J gene is TRBJ1-5, the V gene TRBV4-3, with 8 nucleotides matching TRBD1. The CDR3 spans 16 residues. Germline-derived CDR1 and CDR2 are LGHNA and YSLEER. V lost 0 bases and J lost 9; bases outside the gene matches: 10. CDR3 residues: CASSQETGGRGWPQHF. The CDR3 DNA reads as TGCGCCAGCAGCCAAGAAACAGGGGGTCGCGGATGGCCCCAGCATTTT.

The rearrangement links TRBV30 to TRBJ2-2, with TRBD2 matching over 10 bases. The CDR3 totals 15 residues. The germline V gene has CDR1 GTSNPN and CDR2 SVGIG (reference sequence). With V trimmed by 3 bases and J by 5 bases, 6 bases remained unmatched. The CDR3 loop is CAWRTSGVRTGELFF. The CDR3 DNA reads as TGTGCCTGGAGAACTAGCGGGGTTAGAACCGGGGAGCTGTTTTTT.